This TCR beta chain emerged from a study of T-cell reconstitution after alpha-beta-depleted transplantation in children. Study-wide results and caveats: High day-60 TCRbeta diversity in some patients came from surviving recipient T cells and thymic progenitors. Among T cells one year after transplant, newly produced cells accounted for most counts and diversity. At around two months after transplant, the alpha-beta T cells were reportedly derived from several hundred expanded clones that came from non-depleted graft cells.

The TCRbeta library incorporated unique molecular identifiers. MiXCR, applied by TCRdb to the PCR reads, yields one record per CDR3 protein. There are 800,000 to 1,000,000 distinct CDR3 sequences in the sample; about 30% occur only once, and around 30% lies in the top ten. V shed 4 bases and J shed 7 bases, with 16 bases lying between them. The CDR3 consists of 15 residues. Germline V CDR1 and CDR2: SEHNR, FQNEAQ (reference sequence). This clonotype was counted a few times. Its antigen is unidentified. Material: PBMCs, mostly from graft donor cells, obtained 360 days after TCRalphabeta/CD19-depleted stem cell transplant. The chain combines TRBV7-9 with TRBJ1-4; tentative D call: TRBD1 (5 bases). This clonotype originated in a boy younger than two who had a stem cell transplant for SCID, so the T cells may come from the graft donor. CDR3 sequence: CASSSGRVTGEKLFF. The DNA of the CDR3 is TGTGCCAGCAGCTCCGGGAGGGTAACAGGTGAAAAACTGTTTTTT.